These T cell receptor beta chains were read from a single sample in a study of cytomegalovirus exposure and HLA in healthy donors. Profiling relied on immunoSEQ multiplex PCR, and the TCRdb table lists in-frame clones only, not all of them. The repertoire includes approximately 160,000 clones, about 81% of them detected once, and approximately 0.87% sits in the top ten. The sample was PBMCs. The receptors here all came from a girl aged 2-15 years in good health and CMV-seropositive. Each CDR3 is given with its conserved first and last residue. Each record gives: V gene, D gene, clone size, J gene, CDR3 DNA, CDR3 protein. The D gene is left open where the match is weak. Clone sizes are given selectively: once, few, many, or a class where the clone is expanded.

v_gene: TRBV7-9
d_gene: NA
abundance: NA
j_gene: TRBJ1-1
CDR3nt: TGTGCCAGCAGCTTACTCAGGACAGTCACTGAAGCTTTCTTT
CDR3aa: CASSLLRTVTEAFF

v_gene: TRBV7-9
d_gene: NA
abundance: NA
j_gene: TRBJ2-3
CDR3nt: TGTGCCAGCAGCTTAGGAATAGGGGGTTTCACAGATACGCAGTATTTT
CDR3aa: CASSLGIGGFTDTQYF

v_gene: TRBV28
d_gene: TRBD1
abundance: NA
j_gene: TRBJ2-7
CDR3nt: TGTGCCAGCAGTGGGACAGGGGGTCACTACGAGCAGTACTTC
CDR3aa: CASSGTGGHYEQYF

v_gene: TRBV5-1
d_gene: TRBD2
abundance: NA
j_gene: TRBJ2-1
CDR3nt: TGCGCCAGCAGCTTGGAGGCTAGCGGGCAGGGGTTTGAGCAGTTCTTC
CDR3aa: CASSLEASGQGFEQFF

v_gene: TRBV6-1
d_gene: NA
abundance: few
j_gene: TRBJ2-1
CDR3nt: TGTGCCAGCAGTGAAGCCGGACAAAACAATGAGCAGTTCTTC
CDR3aa: CASSEAGQNNEQFF

v_gene: TRBV19
d_gene: NA
abundance: few
j_gene: TRBJ1-1
CDR3nt: TGTGCCAGTCGCATGAGCAACACTGAAGCTTTCTTT
CDR3aa: CASRMSNTEAFF

v_gene: TRBV28
d_gene: NA
abundance: NA
j_gene: TRBJ1-4
CDR3nt: TGTGCCAGCAGTCCACTCCCCTCAGAAAAACTGTTTTTT
CDR3aa: CASSPLPSEKLFF

v_gene: TRBV29-1
d_gene: NA
abundance: NA
j_gene: TRBJ1-2
CDR3nt: TGCAGCGTTGAAGAACGACTAAGTAAGGATGGCTACACCTTC
CDR3aa: CSVEERLSKDGYTF

v_gene: TRBV29-1
d_gene: NA
abundance: NA
j_gene: TRBJ2-7
CDR3nt: TGCAGCGTTGAAAGCAATTCTGTGGAGCAGTACTTC
CDR3aa: CSVESNSVEQYF

v_gene: TRBV19
d_gene: TRBD2
abundance: few
j_gene: TRBJ2-5
CDR3nt: TGTGCCAGTAGTGAGAGTCCGACGCTGGCGGGAGGAGAGACCCAGTACTTC
CDR3aa: CASSESPTLAGGETQYF

v_gene: TRBV7-2
d_gene: NA
abundance: NA
j_gene: TRBJ2-7
CDR3nt: TGTGCCAGCAGCTTTTGGGAAGCGGAGTACTACGAGCAGTACTTC
CDR3aa: CASSFWEAEYYEQYF

v_gene: TRBV6-5
d_gene: TRBD1
abundance: NA
j_gene: TRBJ1-2
CDR3nt: TGTGCCACGGGGGACAGAGATGGCTACACCTTC
CDR3aa: CATGDRDGYTF

v_gene: TRBV28
d_gene: TRBD1
abundance: NA
j_gene: TRBJ2-7
CDR3nt: TGTGCCAGCAGTTTATATAAATTTGTTCTTTTCGGGACAGGGGACGGCGAGCAGTACTTC
CDR3aa: CASSLYKFVLFGTGDGEQYF

v_gene: TRBV4-2
d_gene: TRBD2
abundance: NA
j_gene: TRBJ2-7
CDR3nt: TGTGCCAGCAGTCAAAGGACTAGCGGGAGCTACGAGCAGTACTTC
CDR3aa: CASSQRTSGSYEQYF

v_gene: TRBV5-1
d_gene: TRBD2
abundance: NA
j_gene: TRBJ2-7
CDR3nt: TGCGCCAGCAGCTCATCGGGAGGTAACTACGAGCAGTACTTC
CDR3aa: CASSSSGGNYEQYF

v_gene: TRBV9
d_gene: TRBD2
abundance: NA
j_gene: TRBJ2-3
CDR3nt: TGTGCCAGCAGCCCCCGGGACTACCCGGTTTACACAGATACGCAGTATTTT
CDR3aa: CASSPRDYPVYTDTQYF

v_gene: TRBV25-1
d_gene: NA
abundance: NA
j_gene: TRBJ1-2
CDR3nt: TGTGCCAGCAGTGTATCAGGGCCCCACTATGGCTACACCTTC
CDR3aa: CASSVSGPHYGYTF

v_gene: TRBV28
d_gene: NA
abundance: once
j_gene: TRBJ1-6
CDR3nt: TGTGCCAGCAGTTTACGGGTCCCACCCCTCCACTTT
CDR3aa: CASSLRVPPLHF

v_gene: TRBV30
d_gene: NA
abundance: once
j_gene: TRBJ1-1
CDR3nt: TGTGCCTGGAGAATTTCAGGGTTGACTGAAGCTTTCTTT
CDR3aa: CAWRISGLTEAFF

v_gene: TRBV4-1
d_gene: NA
abundance: NA
j_gene: TRBJ1-5
CDR3nt: TGCGCCAGCAGCCAGGGGGGAAACAGCAATCAGCCCCAGCATTTT
CDR3aa: CASSQGGNSNQPQHF

v_gene: TRBV7-8
d_gene: NA
abundance: NA
j_gene: TRBJ2-7
CDR3nt: TGTGCCAGCAGCTCCACGGTTTACGAGCAGTACTTC
CDR3aa: CASSSTVYEQYF

v_gene: TRBV4-1
d_gene: NA
abundance: few
j_gene: TRBJ2-1
CDR3nt: TGCGCCAGCAGCCAGAAGGAGTTATACAATGAGCAGTTCTTC
CDR3aa: CASSQKELYNEQFF

v_gene: TRBV6-5
d_gene: NA
abundance: NA
j_gene: TRBJ1-6
CDR3nt: TGTGCCAGCCGCTTGGGGAGGGGGGATTCACCCCTCCACTTT
CDR3aa: CASRLGRGDSPLHF

v_gene: TRBV5-1
d_gene: TRBD1
abundance: NA
j_gene: TRBJ2-4
CDR3nt: TGCGCCAGCAGCCAAGGGCCGGGGACAGGGGGCCGAGCCAAAAACATTCAGTACTTC
CDR3aa: CASSQGPGTGGRAKNIQYF

v_gene: TRBV30
d_gene: TRBD2
abundance: NA
j_gene: TRBJ2-7
CDR3nt: TGTGCCTGGGGGACTAGCGCCCACGAGCAGTACTTC
CDR3aa: CAWGTSAHEQYF

v_gene: TRBV18
d_gene: TRBD1
abundance: NA
j_gene: TRBJ1-2
CDR3nt: TGTGCCAGCTCACCAATAAAGGGGGCACGGGGCTACACCTTC
CDR3aa: CASSPIKGARGYTF

v_gene: TRBV13
d_gene: TRBD1
abundance: NA
j_gene: TRBJ2-7
CDR3nt: TGTGCCAGCAGCTTAGTAGGATCGGGACAGCTCTCCTACGAGCAGTACTTC
CDR3aa: CASSLVGSGQLSYEQYF

v_gene: TRBV10-3
d_gene: TRBD2
abundance: NA
j_gene: TRBJ2-7
CDR3nt: TGTGCCATCAGTGAGACTAGCGGGAGGAGGTACGAGCAGTACTTC
CDR3aa: CAISETSGRRYEQYF

v_gene: TRBV7-8
d_gene: NA
abundance: once
j_gene: TRBJ1-4
CDR3nt: TGTGCCAGCAGCTTAGCGTACGGGTGGATGGAGGTTACTAGTAATGAAAAACTGTTTTTT
CDR3aa: CASSLAYGWMEVTSNEKLFF

v_gene: TRBV4-1
d_gene: NA
abundance: NA
j_gene: TRBJ1-1
CDR3nt: TGCGCCAGCAGCCAAGCTCCAGACAGGACGAACACTGAAGCTTTCTTT
CDR3aa: CASSQAPDRTNTEAFF

v_gene: TRBV6-1
d_gene: NA
abundance: NA
j_gene: TRBJ1-5
CDR3nt: TGTGCCAGCAGTGTAACAGGGTGGCGCAATCAGCCCCAGCATTTT
CDR3aa: CASSVTGWRNQPQHF

v_gene: TRBV30
d_gene: NA
abundance: NA
j_gene: TRBJ1-4
CDR3nt: TGTGCCTGGAGTGCCAACCCCGACAACCGGAGGAGGTTAGAAGAAAAACTGTTTTTT
CDR3aa: CAWSANPDNRRRLEEKLFF

v_gene: TRBV18
d_gene: TRBD1
abundance: once
j_gene: TRBJ2-5
CDR3nt: TGTGCCAGCTCACCAGCTGCAGGGGGCGAAGAGACCCAGTACTTC
CDR3aa: CASSPAAGGEETQYF

v_gene: TRBV4-1
d_gene: NA
abundance: NA
j_gene: TRBJ1-1
CDR3nt: TGCGCCAGCAGCCAACCCGTGGGGGGGGTCGACACTGAAGCTTTCTTT
CDR3aa: CASSQPVGGVDTEAFF

v_gene: TRBV10-3
d_gene: TRBD1
abundance: NA
j_gene: TRBJ2-7
CDR3nt: TGTGCCATCAGTGAGACTGGGACAGGGAAATACGAGCAGTACTTC
CDR3aa: CAISETGTGKYEQYF

v_gene: TRBV28
d_gene: TRBD1
abundance: NA
j_gene: TRBJ2-3
CDR3nt: TGTGCCAGCAGTCGGGACAGGGTTGGGGATACGCAGTATTTT
CDR3aa: CASSRDRVGDTQYF

v_gene: TRBV18
d_gene: NA
abundance: NA
j_gene: TRBJ1-3
CDR3nt: TGTGCCAGCTCACCGACAGGAAACCTCGGGCACTCTGGAAACACCATATATTTT
CDR3aa: CASSPTGNLGHSGNTIYF